This TCR beta chain emerged from a study of T cell repertoires in cytomegalovirus infection. Study at large: The public TCR beta signatures pointed to both CMV infection and matching HLA type.

Each CDR3 protein is one row after TCRdb ran MiXCR on the reads. Of 600,000 to 800,000 distinct CDR3 sequences in the sample, 20% to 25% were seen once. Study-wide points: HLA-C-restricted, CMV-specific TCR beta clonotypes were dominant ex vivo.

As for this clonotype: Antigen unknown.

This clonotype was obtained from a human donor in good health (CMV status not recorded). Some clones in this sample may be carry-over from other donors' samples. Sequenced input: CD8+ T cells from PBMCs.

CDR3 sequence: CSVEVIAGELFF. The CDR3 DNA reads TGCAGCGTTGAAGTAATTGCCGGGGAGCTGTTTTTT. The chain couples TRBV29-1 to TRBJ2-2; no clear D. The V gene's germline CDR1 is SQVTM and CDR2 ANQGSEA. The CDR3 runs 12 residues. Deletions cut 1 base from V and 6 bases from J, with 6 bases between.